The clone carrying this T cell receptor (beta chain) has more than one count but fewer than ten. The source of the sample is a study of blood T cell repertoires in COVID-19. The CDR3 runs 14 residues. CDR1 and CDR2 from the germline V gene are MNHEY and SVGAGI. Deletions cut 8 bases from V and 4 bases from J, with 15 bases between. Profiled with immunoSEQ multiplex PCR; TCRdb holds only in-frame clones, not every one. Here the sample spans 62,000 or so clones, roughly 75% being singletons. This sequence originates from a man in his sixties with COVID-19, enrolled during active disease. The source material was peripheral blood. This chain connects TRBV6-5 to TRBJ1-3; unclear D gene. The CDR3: CASQRGSAGNTIYF. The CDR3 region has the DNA TGTGCCAGCCAGAGAGGGTCAGCCGGAAACACCATATATTTT.